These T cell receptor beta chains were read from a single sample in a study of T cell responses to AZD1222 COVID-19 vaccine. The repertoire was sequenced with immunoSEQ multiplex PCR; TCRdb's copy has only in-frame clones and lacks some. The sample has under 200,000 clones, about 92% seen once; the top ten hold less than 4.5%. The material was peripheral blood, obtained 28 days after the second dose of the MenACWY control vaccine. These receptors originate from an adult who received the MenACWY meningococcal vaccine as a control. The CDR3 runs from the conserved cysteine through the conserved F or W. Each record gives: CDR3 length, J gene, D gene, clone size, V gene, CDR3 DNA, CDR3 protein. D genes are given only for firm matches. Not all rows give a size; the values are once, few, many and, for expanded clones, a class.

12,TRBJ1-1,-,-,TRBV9,TGTGCCAGCAGCCCCCGGACGGATGAAGCTTTCTTT,CASSPRTDEAFF
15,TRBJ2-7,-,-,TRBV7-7,TGTGCCAGCAGCTTAGCGGCTAGCCCCTACTACGAGCAGTACTTC,CASSLAASPYYEQYF
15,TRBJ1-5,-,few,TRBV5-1,TGCGCCAGCCAACCCTGGTCCGGGGGTGGCCAGCCCCAGCATTTT,CASQPWSGGGQPQHF
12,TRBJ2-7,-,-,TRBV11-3,TGTGCCAGCAGCCCCGCCTCCTACGAGCAGTACTTC,CASSPASYEQYF
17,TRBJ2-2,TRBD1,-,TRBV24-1,TGTGCCACCAGTGATTGGGGGACAGGGGGCGCGATCGGGGAGCTGTTTTTT,CATSDWGTGGAIGELFF
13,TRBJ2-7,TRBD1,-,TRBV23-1,TGCGCCAGCATGGACAGGGGAACCTACGAGCAGTACTTC,CASMDRGTYEQYF
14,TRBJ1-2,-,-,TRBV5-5,TGTGCCAGCAGCTTGGGGTGGGGGATCTATGGCTACACCTTC,CASSLGWGIYGYTF
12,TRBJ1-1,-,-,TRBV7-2,TGTGCCAGCAGCTTAGCTGGGTATCACGCTTTCTTT,CASSLAGYHAFF
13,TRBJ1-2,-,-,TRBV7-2,TGTGCCAGCAGCTTGGTCACCAACTATGGCTACACCTTC,CASSLVTNYGYTF
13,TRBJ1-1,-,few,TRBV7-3,TGTGCCAGCAGCTTAATGCCCAGGAGTGAAGCTTTCTTT,CASSLMPRSEAFF
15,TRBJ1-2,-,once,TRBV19,TGTGCCAGTAGTTACCGCTCTCAGGGTAACTATGGCTACACCTTC,CASSYRSQGNYGYTF
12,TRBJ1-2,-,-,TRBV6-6,TGTGCCAGCAGTTATACAGGCATCGGCTACACCTTC,CASSYTGIGYTF
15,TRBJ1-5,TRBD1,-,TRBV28,TGTGCCAGCAGCCGGCCGGGACAGGGCAATCAGCCCCAGCATTTT,CASSRPGQGNQPQHF
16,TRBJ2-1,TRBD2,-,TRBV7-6,TGTGCCAGCAGCTTTCTAGCGGGACACTCCTACAATGAGCAGTTCTTC,CASSFLAGHSYNEQFF
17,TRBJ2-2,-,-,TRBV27,TGTGCCAGCAGTTTCCCCCACTCGAGCGTAGACACCGGGGAGCTGTTTTTT,CASSFPHSSVDTGELFF
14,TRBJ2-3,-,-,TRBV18,TGTGCCAGCTCACACCCGGGACCCAAAGATACGCAGTATTTT,CASSHPGPKDTQYF
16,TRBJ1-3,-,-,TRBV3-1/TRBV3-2,TGTGCCAGCAGCCAAGGGACGGGCCTCTCTGGAAACACCATATATTTT,CASSQGTGLSGNTIYF
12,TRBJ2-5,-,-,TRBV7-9,TGTGCCAGCAGCTTACTCCAAGAGACCCAGTACTTC,CASSLLQETQYF
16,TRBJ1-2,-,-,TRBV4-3,TGCGCCAGCAGCCAAGATTTCGTGGGGGGCATCTATGGCTACACCTTC,CASSQDFVGGIYGYTF
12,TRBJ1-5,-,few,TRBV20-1,TGCAGTGCTAGTTTGAGCAATCAGCCCCAGCATTTT,CSASLSNQPQHF
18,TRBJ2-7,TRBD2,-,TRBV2,TGTGCCAGCAGCGCGGGCCTTGGACTAGCGGGACGGTTTTACGAGCAGTACTTC,CASSAGLGLAGRFYEQYF
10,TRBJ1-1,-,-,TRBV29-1,TGCAGCGTTCGGGTAGCTGAAGCTTTCTTT,CSVRVAEAFF
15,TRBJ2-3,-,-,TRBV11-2,TGTGCCAGCAGCTTTAACCCTAGCGGCACAGATACGCAGTATTTT,CASSFNPSGTDTQYF
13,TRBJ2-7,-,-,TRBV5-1,TGCGCCAGCAGTTCCGACAGCTCCTACGAGCAGTACTTC,CASSSDSSYEQYF
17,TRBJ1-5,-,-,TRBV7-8,TGTGCCAGCAGCTCGGGACGGCAAATAGATAGCAATCAGCCCCAGCATTTT,CASSSGRQIDSNQPQHF
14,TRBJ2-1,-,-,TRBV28,TGTGCCAGCAGTTTTCTGAGTCCGTACCTGAAGCAGTTCTTC,CASSFLSPYLKQFF
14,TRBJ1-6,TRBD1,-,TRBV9,TGTGCCAGCAGCGCGACAGGGGTGAATTCACCCCTCCACTTT,CASSATGVNSPLHF
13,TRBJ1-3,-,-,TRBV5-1,TGCGCCAGCAGCCCCGGGACCCCCGAGACCATATATTTT,CASSPGTPETIYF
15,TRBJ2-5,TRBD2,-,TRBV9,TGTGCCAGCAGCGTAGTTCCTAGCGGGAGTGAGACCCAGTACTTC,CASSVVPSGSETQYF
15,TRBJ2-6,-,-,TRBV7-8,TGTGCCAGCAGCACTGTTACCTCTGGGGCCAACGTCCTGACTTTC,CASSTVTSGANVLTF
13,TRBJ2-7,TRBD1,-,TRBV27,TGTGCCAGCAGTTTTTACAGGGGCTACGAGCAGTACTTC,CASSFYRGYEQYF
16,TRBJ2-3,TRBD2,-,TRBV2,TGTGCCAGCAGTCTTCGGACTAGCGGGAGGATAGATACGCAGTATTTT,CASSLRTSGRIDTQYF
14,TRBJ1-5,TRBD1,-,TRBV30,TGTGCCTGGAGTCACGGACAGGGAGATCAGCCCCAGCATTTT,CAWSHGQGDQPQHF
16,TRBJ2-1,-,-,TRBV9,TGTGCCAGCAGCGAAGGGACTCCTTTAACACACAATGAGCAGTTCTTC,CASSEGTPLTHNEQFF
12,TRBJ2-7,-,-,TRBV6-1,TGTGCCAGCAGTGAAGTGGGCAGAGAGCAGTACTTC,CASSEVGREQYF
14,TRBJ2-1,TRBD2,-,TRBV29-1,TGCAGCGCAGCCGGGACTAGCGAGTACAATGAGCAGTTCTTC,CSAAGTSEYNEQFF
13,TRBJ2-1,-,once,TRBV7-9,TGTGCCAGCCCCTTGGGCGGATACAATGAGCAGTTCTTC,CASPLGGYNEQFF
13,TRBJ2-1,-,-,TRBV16,TGTGCCAGCAGCTACTCGGGCGGCTCAGATTCGTTCTTC,CASSYSGGSDSFF
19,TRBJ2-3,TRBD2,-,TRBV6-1,TGTGCCAGCAGTGAAGACACAGGACTAGCGGGAGGGCCGGTAGATACGCAGTATTTT,CASSEDTGLAGGPVDTQYF
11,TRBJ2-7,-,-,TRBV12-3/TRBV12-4,TGTGCCAGCAGTTTAGGCTACGAGCAGTACTTC,CASSLGYEQYF
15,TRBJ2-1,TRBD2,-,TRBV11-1,TGTGCCAGCAGCCCCTCTAGCGGACTTACGGATGAGCAGTTCTTC,CASSPSSGLTDEQFF
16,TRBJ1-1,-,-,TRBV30,TGTGCCTGGAGTGGTAGGGAGAGCCGCCCCTACACTGAAGCTTTCTTT,CAWSGRESRPYTEAFF
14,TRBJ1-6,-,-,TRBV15,TGTGCCACCAGCAGAGACTCCAGAAATTCACCCCTCCACTTT,CATSRDSRNSPLHF